This is a list of T cell receptor beta chains from one sample in a study of beta chain features in type 1 diabetes. Produced via immunoSEQ multiplex PCR; TCRdb's table is partial and in-frame only. The sample holds more than 300,000 clones, roughly 13% seen once. Input material: naive CD4+ T cells from blood. These receptors all stem from a man younger than 35 in good health. Each CDR3 is given with its conserved first and last residue. Fields, in order: V gene, clone size, J gene, D gene, CDR3 protein, CDR3 DNA. D genes are given only for firm matches. Rows may omit the clone size; those that give it use once, few, many or a size class.

V gene: TRBV9; clone size: few; J gene: TRBJ2-3; D gene: -; CDR3 protein: CASSVAGELDTQYF; CDR3 DNA: TGTGCCAGCAGCGTAGCGGGGGAGCTAGATACGCAGTATTTT
V gene: TRBV30; clone size: few; J gene: TRBJ1-2; D gene: TRBD1; CDR3 protein: CAWIPQGNYGYTF; CDR3 DNA: TGTGCCTGGATCCCACAGGGGAACTATGGCTACACCTTC
V gene: TRBV11-2; clone size: -; J gene: TRBJ1-5; D gene: -; CDR3 protein: CASSPQGDQPQHF; CDR3 DNA: TGTGCCAGCAGCCCTCAGGGCGATCAGCCCCAGCATTTT
V gene: TRBV15; clone size: few; J gene: TRBJ1-3; D gene: -; CDR3 protein: CATSRAAGLSSGNTIYF; CDR3 DNA: TGTGCCACCAGCAGAGCGGCGGGACTGAGCTCTGGAAACACCATATATTTT
V gene: TRBV5-4; clone size: -; J gene: TRBJ1-2; D gene: -; CDR3 protein: CASSSDGGVYGYTF; CDR3 DNA: TGTGCCAGCAGCTCCGACGGGGGAGTCTATGGCTACACCTTC
V gene: TRBV6-5; clone size: few; J gene: TRBJ2-7; D gene: -; CDR3 protein: CASSYSRSYEQYF; CDR3 DNA: TGTGCCAGCAGTTACTCGAGGTCCTACGAGCAGTACTTC
V gene: TRBV5-1; clone size: few; J gene: TRBJ2-1; D gene: -; CDR3 protein: CASSFGVRSYNEQFF; CDR3 DNA: TGCGCCAGCAGCTTCGGGGTTAGGTCCTACAATGAGCAGTTCTTC
V gene: TRBV7-9; clone size: few; J gene: TRBJ2-7; D gene: -; CDR3 protein: CASSPRVTYEQYF; CDR3 DNA: TGTGCCAGCAGCCCTCGGGTCACCTACGAGCAGTACTTC
V gene: TRBV30; clone size: -; J gene: TRBJ2-1; D gene: -; CDR3 protein: CAWIAPGLGNEQFF; CDR3 DNA: TGTGCCTGGATCGCCCCCGGACTTGGCAATGAGCAGTTCTTC
V gene: TRBV4-3; clone size: -; J gene: TRBJ1-2; D gene: -; CDR3 protein: CASSQDMKQGGYGYTF; CDR3 DNA: TGCGCCAGCAGCCAAGATATGAAGCAGGGAGGATATGGCTACACCTTC
V gene: TRBV9; clone size: few; J gene: TRBJ2-1; D gene: -; CDR3 protein: CASSVRPLGDNEQFF; CDR3 DNA: TGTGCCAGCAGCGTAAGGCCACTAGGCGACAATGAGCAGTTCTTC
V gene: TRBV7-2; clone size: -; J gene: TRBJ1-1; D gene: TRBD1; CDR3 protein: CASSLYRQGTEAFF; CDR3 DNA: TGTGCCAGCAGCTTATATCGACAGGGCACTGAAGCTTTCTTT
V gene: TRBV9; clone size: -; J gene: TRBJ2-1; D gene: TRBD2; CDR3 protein: CASGKSGGGYNEQFF; CDR3 DNA: TGTGCCAGCGGGAAAAGCGGGGGGGGATACAATGAGCAGTTCTTC
V gene: TRBV9; clone size: -; J gene: TRBJ1-2; D gene: TRBD1; CDR3 protein: CASSGRQGNYDYTF; CDR3 DNA: TGTGCCAGCAGCGGACGACAGGGTAACTATGACTACACCTTC
V gene: TRBV4-3; clone size: -; J gene: TRBJ1-2; D gene: TRBD1; CDR3 protein: CASSQEQAGGGYTF; CDR3 DNA: TGCGCCAGCAGCCAAGAGCAAGCAGGGGGTGGCTACACCTTC
V gene: TRBV9; clone size: few; J gene: TRBJ2-5; D gene: TRBD2; CDR3 protein: CASSVRAGGPKSKTQYF; CDR3 DNA: TGTGCCAGCAGCGTACGAGCGGGAGGGCCTAAAAGTAAGACCCAGTACTTC
V gene: TRBV28; clone size: -; J gene: TRBJ2-5; D gene: TRBD1; CDR3 protein: CASSPETGGLKTQYF; CDR3 DNA: TGTGCCAGCAGTCCGGAGACAGGGGGCCTTAAGACCCAGTACTTC
V gene: TRBV5-1; clone size: -; J gene: TRBJ1-1; D gene: -; CDR3 protein: CASSLGDRNTEAFF; CDR3 DNA: TGCGCCAGCAGCTTGGGAGACAGGAACACTGAAGCTTTCTTT
V gene: TRBV30; clone size: few; J gene: TRBJ1-4; D gene: -; CDR3 protein: CAWSADGENEKLFF; CDR3 DNA: TGTGCCTGGAGTGCCGACGGAGAGAATGAAAAACTGTTTTTT
V gene: TRBV7-3; clone size: -; J gene: TRBJ2-5; D gene: -; CDR3 protein: CASSLTGKETQYF; CDR3 DNA: TGTGCCAGCAGCTTAACCGGTAAAGAGACCCAGTACTTC
V gene: TRBV27; clone size: few; J gene: TRBJ2-3; D gene: -; CDR3 protein: CASSFAQGSDTQYF; CDR3 DNA: TGTGCCAGCAGTTTTGCGCAGGGTAGTGATACGCAGTATTTT
V gene: TRBV4-2; clone size: few; J gene: TRBJ2-2; D gene: TRBD2; CDR3 protein: CASSRGTSGQPGDTGELFF; CDR3 DNA: TGTGCCAGCAGCCGCGGGACTAGCGGACAACCTGGTGACACCGGGGAGCTGTTTTTT
V gene: TRBV18; clone size: -; J gene: TRBJ2-5; D gene: -; CDR3 protein: CASSPPSGQETQYF; CDR3 DNA: TGTGCCAGCTCACCGCCTAGTGGCCAAGAGACCCAGTACTTC
V gene: TRBV28; clone size: -; J gene: TRBJ2-2; D gene: TRBD2; CDR3 protein: CASSSSGVNTGELFF; CDR3 DNA: TGTGCCAGCAGTTCTAGCGGGGTGAACACCGGGGAGCTGTTTTTT
V gene: TRBV18; clone size: -; J gene: TRBJ1-1; D gene: -; CDR3 protein: CASSPPGATEAFF; CDR3 DNA: TGTGCCAGCTCACCACCAGGGGCCACTGAAGCTTTCTTT
V gene: TRBV7-2; clone size: few; J gene: TRBJ2-1; D gene: TRBD2; CDR3 protein: CASSSRGLAGVGEQFF; CDR3 DNA: TGTGCCAGCAGCTCTAGGGGACTAGCGGGAGTAGGGGAGCAGTTCTTC
V gene: TRBV5-1; clone size: -; J gene: TRBJ2-6; D gene: -; CDR3 protein: CASSRFLSGAGANVLTF; CDR3 DNA: TGCGCCAGCAGCCGTTTTTTGTCAGGGGCTGGGGCCAACGTCCTGACTTTC